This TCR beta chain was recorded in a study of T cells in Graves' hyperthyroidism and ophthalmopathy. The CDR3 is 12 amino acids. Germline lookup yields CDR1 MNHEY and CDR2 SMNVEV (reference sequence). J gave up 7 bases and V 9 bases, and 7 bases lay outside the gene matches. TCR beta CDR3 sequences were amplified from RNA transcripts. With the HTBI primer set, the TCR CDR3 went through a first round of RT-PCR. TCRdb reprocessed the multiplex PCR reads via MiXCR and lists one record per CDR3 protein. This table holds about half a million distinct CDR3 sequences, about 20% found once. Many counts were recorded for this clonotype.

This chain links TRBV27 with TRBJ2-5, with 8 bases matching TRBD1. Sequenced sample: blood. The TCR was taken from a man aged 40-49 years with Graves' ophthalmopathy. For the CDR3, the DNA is TGTGCCAGTGGACAGGGCTTCGGGACCCAGTACTTC. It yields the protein CASGQGFGTQYF.